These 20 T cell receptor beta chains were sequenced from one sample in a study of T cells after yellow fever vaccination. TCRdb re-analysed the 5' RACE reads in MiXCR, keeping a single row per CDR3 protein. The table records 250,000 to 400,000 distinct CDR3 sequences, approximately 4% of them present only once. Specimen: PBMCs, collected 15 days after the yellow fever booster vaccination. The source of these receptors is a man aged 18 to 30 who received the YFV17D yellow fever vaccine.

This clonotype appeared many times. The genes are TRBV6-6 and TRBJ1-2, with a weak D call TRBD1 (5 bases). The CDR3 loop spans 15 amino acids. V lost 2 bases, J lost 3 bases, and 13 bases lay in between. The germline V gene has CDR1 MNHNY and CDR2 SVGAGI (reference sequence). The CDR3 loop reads CASSYPAGRDYGYTF. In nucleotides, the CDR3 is TGTGCCAGCAGTTACCCAGCAGGGCGGGACTATGGCTACACCTTC.

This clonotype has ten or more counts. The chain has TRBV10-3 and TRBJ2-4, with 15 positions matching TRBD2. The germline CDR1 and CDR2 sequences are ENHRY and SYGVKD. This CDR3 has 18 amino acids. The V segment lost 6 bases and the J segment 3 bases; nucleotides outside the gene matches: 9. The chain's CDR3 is CAIRAGLAGGPGKNIQYF. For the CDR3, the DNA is TGTGCCATCAGAGCCGGACTAGCGGGGGGGCCTGGCAAAAACATTCAGTACTTC.

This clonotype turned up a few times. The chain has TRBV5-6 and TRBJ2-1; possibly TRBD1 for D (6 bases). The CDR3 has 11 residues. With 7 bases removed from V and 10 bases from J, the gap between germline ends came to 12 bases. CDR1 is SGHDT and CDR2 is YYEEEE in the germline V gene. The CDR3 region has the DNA TGTGCCAGCGGGACATATATCGAGCAGTTCTTC. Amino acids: CASGTYIEQFF.

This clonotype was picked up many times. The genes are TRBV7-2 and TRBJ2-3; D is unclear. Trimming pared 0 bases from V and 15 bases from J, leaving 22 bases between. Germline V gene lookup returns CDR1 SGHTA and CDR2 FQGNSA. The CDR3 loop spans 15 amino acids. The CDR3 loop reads CASSLAKTTSIRHYF. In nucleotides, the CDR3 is TGTGCCAGCAGCTTAGCCAAGACAACCTCCATCCGACATTATTTT.

The CDR3 coding sequence is TGTGCCATCAGTGACCTGGGGGGGCCAAGCTCCTATAATTCACCCCTCCACTTT. It yields the protein CAISDLGGPSSYNSPLHF. The chain carries TRBV10-3 and TRBJ1-6, with a tentative D call TRBD1 (6 bases). This CDR3 spans 18 amino acids. Germline values: CDR1 ENHRY, CDR2 SYGVKD. Trimming removed 3 bases from V and 0 bases from J, with 15 bases in between.

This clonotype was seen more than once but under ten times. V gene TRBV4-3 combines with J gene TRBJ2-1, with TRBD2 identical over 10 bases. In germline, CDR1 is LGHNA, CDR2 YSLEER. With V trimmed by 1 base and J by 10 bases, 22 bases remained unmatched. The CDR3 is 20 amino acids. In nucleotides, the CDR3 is TGCGCCAGCAGCCAAGCAGCGGGGGGGCATTGGGAGCTTCGGGATCAAGAGCAGTTCTTC. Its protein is CASSQAAGGHWELRDQEQFF.

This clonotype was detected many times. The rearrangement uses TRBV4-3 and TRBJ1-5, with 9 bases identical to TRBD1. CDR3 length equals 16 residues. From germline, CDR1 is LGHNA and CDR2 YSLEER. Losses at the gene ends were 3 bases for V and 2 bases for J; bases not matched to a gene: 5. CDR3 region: CASSHSWTGGNQPQHF. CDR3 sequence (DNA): TGCGCCAGCAGCCATTCCTGGACAGGGGGCAATCAGCCCCAGCATTTT.

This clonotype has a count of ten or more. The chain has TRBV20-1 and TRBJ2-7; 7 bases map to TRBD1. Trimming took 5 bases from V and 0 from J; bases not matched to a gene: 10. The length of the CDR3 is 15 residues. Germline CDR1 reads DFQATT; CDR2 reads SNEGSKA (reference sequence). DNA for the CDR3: TGCAGTGCTCAAACCTCGGGACAGAGCTCCTACGAGCAGTACTTC. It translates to CSAQTSGQSSYEQYF.

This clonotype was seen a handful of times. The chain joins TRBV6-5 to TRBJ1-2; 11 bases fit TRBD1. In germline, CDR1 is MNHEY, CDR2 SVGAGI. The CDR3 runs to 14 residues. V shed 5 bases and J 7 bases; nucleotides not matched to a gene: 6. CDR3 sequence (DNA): TGTGCCAGCAGTCGGGACAGGGGGAATATTGGCTACACCTTC. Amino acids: CASSRDRGNIGYTF.

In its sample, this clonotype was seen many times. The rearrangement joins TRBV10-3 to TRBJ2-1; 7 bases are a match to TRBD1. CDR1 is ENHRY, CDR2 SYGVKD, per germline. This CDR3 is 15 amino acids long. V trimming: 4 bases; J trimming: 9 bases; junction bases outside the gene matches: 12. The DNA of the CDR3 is TGTGCCATCAGTGGAGGGGGCCAGGGGGTCGGTGAGCAGTTCTTC. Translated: CAISGGGQGVGEQFF.

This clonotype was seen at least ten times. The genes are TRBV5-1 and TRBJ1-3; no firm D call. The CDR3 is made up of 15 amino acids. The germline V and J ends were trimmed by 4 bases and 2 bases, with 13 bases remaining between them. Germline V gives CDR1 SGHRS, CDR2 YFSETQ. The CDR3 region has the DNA TGCGCCAGCAGCCCGACGGACCCGCCTGGAAACACCATATATTTT. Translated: CASSPTDPPGNTIYF.

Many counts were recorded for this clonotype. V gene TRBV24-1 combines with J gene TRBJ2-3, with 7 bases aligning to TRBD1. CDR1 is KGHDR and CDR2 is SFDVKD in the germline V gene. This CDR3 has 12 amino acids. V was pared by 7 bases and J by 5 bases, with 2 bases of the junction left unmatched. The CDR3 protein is CATRGGGDTQYF. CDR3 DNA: TGTGCCACCAGAGGGGGCGGAGATACGCAGTATTTT.

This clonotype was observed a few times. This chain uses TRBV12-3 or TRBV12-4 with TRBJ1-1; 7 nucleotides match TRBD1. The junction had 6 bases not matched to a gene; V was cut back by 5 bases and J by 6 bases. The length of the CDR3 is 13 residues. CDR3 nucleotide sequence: TGTGCCAGCAGTCCCACAGGGGTGGCTGAAGCTTTCTTT. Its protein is CASSPTGVAEAFF.

This chain's CDR3 is CSPFRLAGGNRRYNEQFF. CDR3 sequence (DNA): TGCAGTCCATTTAGGCTAGCGGGGGGGAATCGACGATACAATGAGCAGTTCTTC. The chain links TRBV20-1 to TRBJ2-1, with 12 bases matching TRBD2. The ends lost 8 bases at V and 4 bases at J; junction bases unmatched: 18. The CDR3 contains 18 residues. The germline V gene encodes CDR1 DFQATT and CDR2 SNEGSKA (reference sequence).

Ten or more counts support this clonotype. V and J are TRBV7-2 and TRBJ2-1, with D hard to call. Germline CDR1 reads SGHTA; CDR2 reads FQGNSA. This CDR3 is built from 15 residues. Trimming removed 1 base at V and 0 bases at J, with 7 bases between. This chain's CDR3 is CASSLGASSYNEQFF. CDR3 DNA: TGTGCCAGCAGCTTAGGGGCCAGCTCCTACAATGAGCAGTTCTTC.

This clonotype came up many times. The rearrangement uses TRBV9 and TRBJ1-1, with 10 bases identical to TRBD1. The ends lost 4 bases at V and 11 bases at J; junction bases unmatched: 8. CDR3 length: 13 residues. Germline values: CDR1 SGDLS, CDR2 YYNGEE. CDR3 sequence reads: CASSSLGGQGAFF. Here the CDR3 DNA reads TGTGCCAGCAGCTCCCTGGGGGGACAGGGGGCTTTCTTT.

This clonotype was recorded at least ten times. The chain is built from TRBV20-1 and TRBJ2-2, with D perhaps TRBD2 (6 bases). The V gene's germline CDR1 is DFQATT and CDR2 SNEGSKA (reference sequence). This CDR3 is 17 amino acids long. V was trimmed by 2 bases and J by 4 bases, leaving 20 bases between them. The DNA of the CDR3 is TGCAGTGCTAGACCCCGAGATTGGGGGGTACGCACCGGGGAGCTGTTTTTT. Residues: CSARPRDWGVRTGELFF.

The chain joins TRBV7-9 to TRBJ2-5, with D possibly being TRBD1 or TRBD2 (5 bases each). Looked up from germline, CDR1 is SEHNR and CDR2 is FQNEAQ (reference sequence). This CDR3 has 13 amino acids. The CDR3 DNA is TGTGACAGATGCTTAGTTGGGACCGAGACCCAGTACTTC. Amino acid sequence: CDRCLVGTETQYF. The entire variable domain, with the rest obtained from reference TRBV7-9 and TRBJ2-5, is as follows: DTGVSQNPRHKITKRGQNVTFRCDPISEHNRLYWYRQTLGQGPEFLTYFQNEAQLEKSRLLSDRFSAERPKGSFSTLEIQRTEQGDSAMYLCDRCLVGTETQYFGPGTRLLVL.

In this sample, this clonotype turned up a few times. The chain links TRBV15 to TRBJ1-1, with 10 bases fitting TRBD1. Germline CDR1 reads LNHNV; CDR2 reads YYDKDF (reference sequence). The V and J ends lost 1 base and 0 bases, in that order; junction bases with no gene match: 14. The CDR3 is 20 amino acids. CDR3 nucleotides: TGTGCCACCAGCAGAGGGGTTTTATGGGACAGGGGACTCATGAACACTGAAGCTTTCTTT. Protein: CATSRGVLWDRGLMNTEAFF.

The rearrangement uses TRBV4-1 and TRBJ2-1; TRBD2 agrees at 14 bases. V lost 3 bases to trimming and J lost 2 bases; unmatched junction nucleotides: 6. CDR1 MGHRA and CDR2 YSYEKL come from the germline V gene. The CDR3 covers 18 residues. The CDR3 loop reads CASSQGLAGVITYNEQFF. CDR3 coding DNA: TGCGCCAGCAGCCAGGGACTAGCGGGGGTAATTACCTACAATGAGCAGTTCTTC.